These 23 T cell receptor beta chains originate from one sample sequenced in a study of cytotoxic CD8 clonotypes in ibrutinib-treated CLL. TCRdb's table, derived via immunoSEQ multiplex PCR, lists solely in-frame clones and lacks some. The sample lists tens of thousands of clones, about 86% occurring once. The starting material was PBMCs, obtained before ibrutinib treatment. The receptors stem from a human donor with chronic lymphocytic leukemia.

CDR3 nucleotides: TGTGCCAGCAGTTACGGGAGGGGACTGAACACTGAAGCTTTCTTT. Translated, it gives CASSYGRGLNTEAFF. The chain recombines TRBV6-5 with TRBJ1-1, with a weak D call TRBD1 (5 bases). Trimming shortened V by 2 bases and J by 0 bases, and 10 bases separated the two germline ends. CDR1 and CDR2 (germline): MNHEY, SVGAGI. CDR3 length: 15 amino acids.

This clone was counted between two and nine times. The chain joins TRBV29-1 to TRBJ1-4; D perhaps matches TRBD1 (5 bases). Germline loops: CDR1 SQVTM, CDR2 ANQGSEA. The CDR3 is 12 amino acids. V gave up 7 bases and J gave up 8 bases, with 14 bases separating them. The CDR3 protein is CSADQGSEKLFF. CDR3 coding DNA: TGCAGCGCTGACCAGGGTAGCGAAAAACTGTTTTTT.

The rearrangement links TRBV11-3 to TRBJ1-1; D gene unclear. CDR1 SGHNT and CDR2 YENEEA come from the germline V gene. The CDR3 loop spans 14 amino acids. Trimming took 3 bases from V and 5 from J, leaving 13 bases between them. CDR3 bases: TGTGCCAGCAGCTTGGTTAGGGCGGGGACTGAAGCTTTCTTT. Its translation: CASSLVRAGTEAFF.

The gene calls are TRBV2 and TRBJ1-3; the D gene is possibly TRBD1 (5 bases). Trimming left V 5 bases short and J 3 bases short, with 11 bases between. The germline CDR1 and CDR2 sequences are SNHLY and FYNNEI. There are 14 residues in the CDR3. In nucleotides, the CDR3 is TGTGCCAGCAGTAGGGGCTCGGTTGGAAACACCATATATTTT. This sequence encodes CASSRGSVGNTIYF.

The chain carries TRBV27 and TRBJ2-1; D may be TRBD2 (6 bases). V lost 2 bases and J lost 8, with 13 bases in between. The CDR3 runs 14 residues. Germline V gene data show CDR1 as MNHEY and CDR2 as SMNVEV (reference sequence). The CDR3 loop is CASSLGGSKYEQFF. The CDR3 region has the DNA TGTGCCAGCAGTTTAGGAGGGAGTAAGTATGAGCAGTTCTTC.

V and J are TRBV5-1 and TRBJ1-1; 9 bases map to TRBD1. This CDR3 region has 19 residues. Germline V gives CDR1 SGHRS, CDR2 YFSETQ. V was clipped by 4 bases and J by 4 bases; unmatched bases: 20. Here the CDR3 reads CASSRKYDFTGGAVTEAFF. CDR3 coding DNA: TGCGCCAGCAGCCGAAAGTACGATTTCACAGGGGGCGCGGTCACTGAAGCTTTCTTT.

The CDR3: CAWSAREGEEAFF. CDR3 nucleotides: TGTGCCTGGAGCGCCAGAGAGGGGGAAGAAGCTTTCTTT. This rearrangement joins TRBV30 to TRBJ1-1, with a weak D call TRBD1 (6 bases). The germline V gene encodes CDR1 GTSNPN and CDR2 SVGIG (reference sequence). The CDR3 is 13 amino acids. V shed 3 bases and J shed 8 bases, with 16 bases lying between them.

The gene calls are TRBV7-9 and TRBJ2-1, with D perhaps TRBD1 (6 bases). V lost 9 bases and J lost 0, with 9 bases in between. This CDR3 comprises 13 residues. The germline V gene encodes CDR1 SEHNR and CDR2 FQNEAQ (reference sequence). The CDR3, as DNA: TGTGCCAGTACAGGGATCTCCTACAATGAGCAGTTCTTC. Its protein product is CASTGISYNEQFF.

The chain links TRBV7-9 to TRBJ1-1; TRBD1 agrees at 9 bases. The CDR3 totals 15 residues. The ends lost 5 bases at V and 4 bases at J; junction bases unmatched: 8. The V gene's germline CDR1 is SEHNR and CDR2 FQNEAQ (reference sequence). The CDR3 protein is CASSRTGGEGTEAFF. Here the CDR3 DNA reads TGTGCCAGCAGCAGAACAGGGGGCGAAGGCACTGAAGCTTTCTTT.

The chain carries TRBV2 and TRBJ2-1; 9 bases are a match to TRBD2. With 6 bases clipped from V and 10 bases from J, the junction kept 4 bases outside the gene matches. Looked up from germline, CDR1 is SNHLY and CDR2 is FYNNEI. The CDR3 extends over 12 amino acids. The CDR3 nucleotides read TGTGCCAGCAGGTATAGCGGGAGCGAGCAGTTCTTC. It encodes CASRYSGSEQFF.

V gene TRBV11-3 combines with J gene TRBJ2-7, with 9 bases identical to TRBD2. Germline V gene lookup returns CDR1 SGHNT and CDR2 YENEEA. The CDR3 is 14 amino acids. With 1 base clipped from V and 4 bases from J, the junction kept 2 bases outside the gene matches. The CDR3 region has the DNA TGTGCCAGCAGCTTAGGGAGCGGGAGGTACGAGCAGTACTTC. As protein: CASSLGSGRYEQYF.

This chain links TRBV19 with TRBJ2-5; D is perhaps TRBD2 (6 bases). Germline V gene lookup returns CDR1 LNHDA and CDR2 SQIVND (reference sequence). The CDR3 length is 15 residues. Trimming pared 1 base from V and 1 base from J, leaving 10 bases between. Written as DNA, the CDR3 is TGTGCCAGTAGTATAGGGATTAGCGGCCAAGAGACCCAGTACTTC. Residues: CASSIGISGQETQYF.

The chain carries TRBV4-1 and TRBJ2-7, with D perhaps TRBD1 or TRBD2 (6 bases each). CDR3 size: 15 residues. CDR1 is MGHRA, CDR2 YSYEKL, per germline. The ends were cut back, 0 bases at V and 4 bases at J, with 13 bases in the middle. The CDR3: CASSQDSWGAYEQYF. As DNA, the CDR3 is TGCGCCAGCAGCCAAGATAGTTGGGGGGCGTACGAGCAGTACTTC.

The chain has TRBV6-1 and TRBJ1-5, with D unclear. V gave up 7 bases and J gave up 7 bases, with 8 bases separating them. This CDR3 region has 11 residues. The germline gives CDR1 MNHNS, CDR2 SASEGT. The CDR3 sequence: CASNEGQPQHF. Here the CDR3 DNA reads TGTGCCAGCAACGAGGGACAGCCCCAGCATTTT.

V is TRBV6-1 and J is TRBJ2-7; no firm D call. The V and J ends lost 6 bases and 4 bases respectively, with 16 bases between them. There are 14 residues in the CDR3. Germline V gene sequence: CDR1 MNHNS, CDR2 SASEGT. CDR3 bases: TGTGCCAGCAGGGTGAACGAATTGGGGTACGAGCAGTACTTC. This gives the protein CASRVNELGYEQYF.

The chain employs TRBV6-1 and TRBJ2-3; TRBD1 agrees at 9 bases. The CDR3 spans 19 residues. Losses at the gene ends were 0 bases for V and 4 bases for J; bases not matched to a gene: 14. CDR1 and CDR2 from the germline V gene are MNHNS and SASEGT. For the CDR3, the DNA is TGTGCCAGCAGTGAAGCCGATGGATACAGGGGGCCCGGTGCAGATACGCAGTATTTT. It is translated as CASSEADGYRGPGADTQYF.

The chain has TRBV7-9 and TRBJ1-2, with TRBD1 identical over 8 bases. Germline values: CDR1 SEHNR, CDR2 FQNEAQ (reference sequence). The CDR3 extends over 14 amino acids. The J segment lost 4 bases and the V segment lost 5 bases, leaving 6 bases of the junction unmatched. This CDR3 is CASSPQGAAYGYTF. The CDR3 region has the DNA TGTGCCAGCAGCCCCCAGGGGGCGGCCTATGGCTACACCTTC.

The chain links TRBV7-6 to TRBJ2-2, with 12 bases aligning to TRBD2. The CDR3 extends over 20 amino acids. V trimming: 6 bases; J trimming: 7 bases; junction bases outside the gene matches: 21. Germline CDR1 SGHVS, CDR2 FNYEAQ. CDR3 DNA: TGTGCCAGCAGAACCAATCTGGGACTAGCGGGCCCTCACATGGGCGGGGAGCTGTTTTTT. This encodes CASRTNLGLAGPHMGGELFF.

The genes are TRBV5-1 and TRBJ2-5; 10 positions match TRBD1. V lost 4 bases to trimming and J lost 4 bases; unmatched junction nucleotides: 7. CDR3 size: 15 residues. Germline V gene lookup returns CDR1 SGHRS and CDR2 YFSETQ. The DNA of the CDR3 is TGCGCCAGCAGCGGGGGACAGGGGCCGAGAGAGACCCAGTACTTC. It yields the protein CASSGGQGPRETQYF.

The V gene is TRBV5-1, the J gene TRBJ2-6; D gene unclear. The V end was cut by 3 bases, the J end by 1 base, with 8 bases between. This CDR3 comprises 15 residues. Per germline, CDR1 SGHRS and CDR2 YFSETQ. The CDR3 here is CASSSRPSGANVLTF. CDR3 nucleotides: TGCGCCAGCAGCTCCCGGCCTTCTGGGGCCAACGTCCTGACTTTC.

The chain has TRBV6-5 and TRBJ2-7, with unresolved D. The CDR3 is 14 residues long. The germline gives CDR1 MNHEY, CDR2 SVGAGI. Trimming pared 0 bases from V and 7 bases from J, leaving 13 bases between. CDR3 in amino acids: CASSYSILVGEQYF. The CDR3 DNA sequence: TGTGCCAGCAGTTACTCGATATTGGTGGGGGAGCAGTACTTC.

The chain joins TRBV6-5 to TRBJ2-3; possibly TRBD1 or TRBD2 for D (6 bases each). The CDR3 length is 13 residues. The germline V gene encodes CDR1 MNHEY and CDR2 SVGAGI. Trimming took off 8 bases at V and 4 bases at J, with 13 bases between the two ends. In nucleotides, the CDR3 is TGTGCCAGCGGGGACCGGGGGCCAGATACGCAGTATTTT. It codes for CASGDRGPDTQYF.

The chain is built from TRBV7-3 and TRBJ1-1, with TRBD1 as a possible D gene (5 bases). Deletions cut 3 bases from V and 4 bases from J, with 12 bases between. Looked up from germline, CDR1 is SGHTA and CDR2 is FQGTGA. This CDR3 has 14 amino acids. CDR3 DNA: TGTGCCAGCAGCTTTGGGGGGAGAAGCACTGAAGCTTTCTTT. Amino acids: CASSFGGRSTEAFF.